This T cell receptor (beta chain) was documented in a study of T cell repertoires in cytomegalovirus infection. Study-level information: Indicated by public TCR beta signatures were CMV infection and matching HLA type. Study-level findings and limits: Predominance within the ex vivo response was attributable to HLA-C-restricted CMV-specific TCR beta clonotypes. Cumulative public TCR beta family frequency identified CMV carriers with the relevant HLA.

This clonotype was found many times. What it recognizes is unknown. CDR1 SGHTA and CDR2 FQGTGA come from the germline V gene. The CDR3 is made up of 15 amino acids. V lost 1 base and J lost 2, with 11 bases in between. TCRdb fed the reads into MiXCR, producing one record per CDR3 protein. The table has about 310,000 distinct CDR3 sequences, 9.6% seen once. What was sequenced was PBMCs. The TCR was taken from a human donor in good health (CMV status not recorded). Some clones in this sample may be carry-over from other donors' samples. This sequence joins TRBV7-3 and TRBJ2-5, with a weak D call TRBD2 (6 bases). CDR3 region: CASSLRGDLQETQYF. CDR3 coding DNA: TGTGCCAGCAGCTTAAGGGGGGACCTTCAAGAGACCCAGTACTTC.